This T cell receptor beta chain was recovered during a study of shared clonotypes between healthy human individuals. V was trimmed by 10 bases and J by 0 bases, leaving 12 bases between them. Looked up from germline, CDR1 is MDHEN and CDR2 is SYDVKM. The CDR3 consists of 13 residues. The method was immunoSEQ multiplex PCR; TCRdb's version includes in-frame clones alone and lacks a portion of them. The table has around 450,000 clones, about 85% seen once; the top ten hold approximately 13%. This clone came up a few times. The specimen was PBMCs. The V gene is TRBV28, the J gene TRBJ1-2, with a possible D match to TRBD1 (6 bases). This clonotype originated in a woman aged 35 to 49 in good health. Some clones in this sample may be carry-over from other donors' samples. CDR3 protein: CATGQLTNYGYTF. The CDR3 nucleotides read TGTGCCACCGGACAGCTAACTAACTATGGCTACACCTTC.